A single sample gave rise to the 3 T cell receptor beta chains below, sequenced in a study of blood T cell repertoires in COVID-19. Sequenced by immunoSEQ multiplex PCR; TCRdb stores in-frame clones only, minus some. This sample carries roughly 81,000 clones, approximately 90% of them seen once, and the ten largest clones take roughly 12%. The specimen sequenced was peripheral blood. The origin of the receptors is a man aged 70-80 years with active or convalescent COVID-19.

This clone was observed a handful of times. The chain links TRBV5-1 to TRBJ2-7; D is perhaps TRBD2 (6 bases). The CDR3 totals 16 residues. Germline lookup yields CDR1 SGHRS and CDR2 YFSETQ. Trimming left V 0 bases short and J 2 bases short, with 15 bases between. The CDR3 sequence is CASSLVWDSRAYEQYF. The DNA for the CDR3 is TGCGCCAGCAGCTTGGTGTGGGACTCGAGAGCCTACGAGCAGTACTTC.

The chain employs TRBV7-7 and TRBJ2-7; 7 bases are a match to TRBD1. V lost 4 bases to trimming and J lost 7 bases; unmatched junction nucleotides: 7. The CDR3 length is 13 residues. Germline values: CDR1 SSHAT, CDR2 FNYEAQ (reference sequence). CDR3 residues: CASSSSRGNEQYF. The CDR3 DNA sequence: TGTGCCAGCAGCTCGTCCAGGGGGAATGAGCAGTACTTC.

The chain couples TRBV28 to TRBJ1-2; the D is unclear. V was cut by 7 bases and J by 3 bases, with 18 bases left in between. The CDR3 sequence is 15 residues long. CDR1 and CDR2 (germline): MDHEN, SYDVKM. The CDR3 bases are TGTGCCAGCAATTCACTCCTTGTCCGAGACTATGGCTACACCTTC. Translation gives CASNSLLVRDYGYTF.